Sequencing of this T cell receptor beta chain was carried out in a study of blood T cell repertoires in COVID-19. Study overall: Some COVID-19 samples were acute and others convalescent; all came from the United States, Italy and Spain. In each case, the material was cDNA or gDNA derived from T cells, B-cell-depleted T cells, or PBMCs.

Original handling: Estimated nucleated cell counts came from reference gene primer amplification. TCRdb's table, derived via immunoSEQ multiplex PCR, lists solely in-frame clones and lacks some. The V and J calls and clone size were taken over from that table, and D and trimming were inferred from the DNA. The sample has about 150,000 clones, 89% seen once; the top ten hold around 1.6%. The germline CDR1 and CDR2 sequences are MNHEY and SVGAGI. The CDR3 length is 14 residues. V lost 7 bases and J lost 4; bases outside the gene matches: 8. This clone showed up just once. Sequenced material: peripheral blood. The chain employs TRBV6-5 and TRBJ1-1; 8 nucleotides match TRBD1. The receptor was derived from a human donor in a cohort sampled during active COVID-19. The CDR3 loop reads CASTLDRASTEAFF. CDR3 coding DNA: TGTGCCAGCACTTTGGACAGGGCGTCCACTGAAGCTTTCTTT.